The rows below give T cell receptor beta chains drawn from one sample of a study of response to subunit inactivated influenza vaccine. TCRdb itself ran the RT-PCR reads through MiXCR, one entry per CDR3 protein. Among around 320,000 distinct CDR3 sequences listed, 20% to 25% were seen once. Sequenced material: PBMCs from blood, taken approximately 20 months after vaccination. These TCRs come from a man aged 45 to 70 who received an inactivated influenza vaccine. Both conserved end residues are part of each CDR3. A D gene is named only where the DNA matches it firmly. Size is stated for part of the rows, as once, few or many counts, or as a class when the clone is expanded.

DNA	CDR3	V	size	D	J
TGTGCCAGCAGATGGGCGCATGACAGAAAAGCTTTCTTT	CASRWAHDRKAFF	TRBV5-5	many	NA	TRBJ1-1
TGCGCCAGCAGCACCGCGGGTACCGTCTCCTACGAGCAGTACTTC	CASSTAGTVSYEQYF	TRBV5-1	NA	NA	TRBJ2-7
TGCAGTGCTTCCGAGGCAGGCTCCTCCCGGGTTACTGAAGCTTTCTTT	CSASEAGSSRVTEAFF	TRBV20-1	NA	NA	TRBJ1-1
TGTGCCAGCAGTTTGCCGGGGAGGTCACCCCTCCACTTT	CASSLPGRSPLHF	TRBV28	NA	NA	TRBJ1-6
TGTGCCACCAGCAGAGACCCGGGAGCGGGAGTTCGCTACAATGAGCAGTTCTTC	CATSRDPGAGVRYNEQFF	TRBV15	NA	TRBD2	TRBJ2-1
TGCGCCAGCAGCCAAGATTCTTCAGGGAACACTGAAGCTTTCTTT	CASSQDSSGNTEAFF	TRBV4-3	NA	NA	TRBJ1-1
TGTGCCAGCAGCCAAGCCGGGTTCACAGATACGCAGTATTTT	CASSQAGFTDTQYF	TRBV4-2	NA	NA	TRBJ2-3
TGTGCCAGCAGCGGTGGGACAGGGGGCCTGAAGAATGAGCAGTTCTTC	CASSGGTGGLKNEQFF	TRBV11-2	few	TRBD1	TRBJ2-1
TGTGCCAGCCGGGGGCAGGCTAATGAAAAACTGTTTTTT	CASRGQANEKLFF	TRBV12-3/TRBV12-4	NA	NA	TRBJ1-4
TGTGCCAGCTCACCACGGACAGGGTACAACACAGATACGCAGTATTTT	CASSPRTGYNTDTQYF	TRBV18	NA	TRBD1	TRBJ2-3
TGTGCCAGCAGTGACGGGGTTCAGCCCCAGCATTTT	CASSDGVQPQHF	TRBV25-1	many	NA	TRBJ1-5
TGTGCCAGCAGTGCCGCCCCGGGAGTCAAAAACATTCAGTACTTC	CASSAAPGVKNIQYF	TRBV2	NA	NA	TRBJ2-4
TGCGCCAGCAGCCGGGGACTAGCGGGGATGAATGAGCAGTTCTTC	CASSRGLAGMNEQFF	TRBV4-3	NA	TRBD2	TRBJ2-1